One TCR beta chain is described in this entry. The data were taken from a study of shared T cell receptors in the human thymus. The junction had 10 bases not matched to a gene; V was cut back by 2 bases and J by 1 base. Germline lookup yields CDR1 MDHEN and CDR2 SYDVKM. This CDR3 has 19 residues. The protocol was immunoSEQ multiplex PCR, while the TCRdb copy is restricted to in-frame clones and leaves out a portion. The sample has roughly 550,000 clones; roughly 74% are singletons. The same data also went into a second study, on human thymus T cells. That report notes: Healthy Finnish infants having corrective surgery for congenital heart defects served as donors. Related research found strongly overlapping thymic repertoires in unrelated individuals.

This receptor was obtained from a boy less than two years old with a congenital heart defect. Material for sequencing was thymocytes. V and J are TRBV28 and TRBJ2-3; 12 bases fit TRBD2. This chain's CDR3 is CASSLGGGTSGWGTDTQYF. The CDR3 DNA reads TGTGCCAGCAGTTTAGGGGGAGGGACTAGCGGGTGGGGCACAGATACGCAGTATTTT.